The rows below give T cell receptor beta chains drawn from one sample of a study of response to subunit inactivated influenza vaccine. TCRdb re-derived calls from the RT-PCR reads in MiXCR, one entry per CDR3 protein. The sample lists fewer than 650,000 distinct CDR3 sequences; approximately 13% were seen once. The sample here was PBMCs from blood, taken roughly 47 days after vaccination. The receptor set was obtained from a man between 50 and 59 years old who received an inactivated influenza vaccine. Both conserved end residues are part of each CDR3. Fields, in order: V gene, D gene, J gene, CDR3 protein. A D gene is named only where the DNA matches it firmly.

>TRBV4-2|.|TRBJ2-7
CASSQVGSRYSYEQYF
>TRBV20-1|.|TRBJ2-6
CSASSGSSGANVLTF
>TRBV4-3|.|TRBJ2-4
CASSQGFAKNIQYF
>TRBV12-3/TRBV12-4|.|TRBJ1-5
CASSLREFNQPQHF
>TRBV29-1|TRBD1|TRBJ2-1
CSVEDYGQGTYNEQFF
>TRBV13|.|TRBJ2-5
CASSHRDLQETQYF
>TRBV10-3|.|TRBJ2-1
CAIKEGRNLDNEQFF
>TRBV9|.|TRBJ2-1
CASSVGNLNEQFF
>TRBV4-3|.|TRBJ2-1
CASSQGLTERAEQFF
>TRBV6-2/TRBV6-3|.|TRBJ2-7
CASSASRSGDHEQYF